These 22 T cell receptor beta chains were all obtained from the same sample, sequenced in a study of shared clonotypes between healthy human individuals. Sequenced by immunoSEQ multiplex PCR; TCRdb stores in-frame clones only, minus some. This sample has 2.3 million or so clones, with 80% to 95% found just once. Sequencing used naive CD4+ T cells from PBMCs. Subset specified: CD45RA+ positively selected. All receptors come from a young man in good health. Some clones in this sample may be carry-over from other donors' samples.

This chain uses TRBV5-1 with TRBJ2-1; 9 bases are a match to TRBD2. The CDR3 is 15 residues long. The J segment lost 7 bases and the V segment lost 4 bases, leaving 9 bases of the junction unmatched. Germline V gene sequence: CDR1 SGHRS, CDR2 YFSETQ. CDR3 amino acids: CASSELAGAPNEQFF. The DNA of the CDR3 is TGCGCCAGCAGCGAATTAGCGGGAGCACCGAATGAGCAGTTCTTC.

The chain is built from TRBV28 and TRBJ1-2; perhaps TRBD1 as D (5 bases). Trimming removed 3 bases at V and 4 bases at J, with 21 bases between. From germline, CDR1 is MDHEN and CDR2 SYDVKM. The CDR3 sequence is 17 residues long. As DNA, the CDR3 is TGTGCCAGCAGTTTCAGGGCCCCCACTCAGAGTCCCTATGGCTACACCTTC. This encodes CASSFRAPTQSPYGYTF.

The CDR3 nucleotides read TGTGCCAGCAGCTATGGCCAGATGGAGACCCAGTACTTC. Amino acids: CASSYGQMETQYF. This chain joins TRBV7-2 and TRBJ2-5; no firm D call. V was cut by 4 bases and J by 5 bases, with 11 bases left in between. This CDR3 is 13 amino acids long. The germline gives CDR1 SGHTA, CDR2 FQGNSA.

The chain is built from TRBV28 and TRBJ1-2; D unresolved. Deletions cut 3 bases from V and 5 bases from J, with 7 bases between. Germline CDR1 MDHEN, CDR2 SYDVKM. This CDR3 comprises 12 residues. CDR3 in amino acids: CASSFHKYGYTF. The DNA of the CDR3 is TGTGCCAGCAGTTTTCATAAGTATGGCTACACCTTC.

The chain is built from TRBV11-2 and TRBJ2-1; D perhaps matches TRBD1 (6 bases). Per germline, CDR1 SGHAT and CDR2 FQNNGV. This CDR3 has 14 amino acids. Between the trimmed V and J ends, which lost 7 bases and 2 bases, there was a span of 12 bases. The CDR3 spells CASNPQGPYNEQFF. The CDR3 region has the DNA TGTGCCAGCAACCCACAGGGACCCTACAATGAGCAGTTCTTC.

The rearrangement uses TRBV9 and TRBJ2-1; a possible D gene is TRBD2 (6 bases). The CDR3 extends over 17 amino acids. Trimming pared 4 bases from V and 1 base from J, leaving 18 bases between. CDR1 is SGDLS, CDR2 YYNGEE, per germline. CDR3 bases: TGTGCCAGCAGCCCGATCGGGGCGGGAATTTCCTACAATGAGCAGTTCTTC. It codes for CASSPIGAGISYNEQFF. Filled out from reference TRBV9 and TRBJ2-1, the complete variable domain reads DSGVTQTPKHLITATGQRVTLRCSPRSGDLSVYWYQQSLDQGLQFLIQYYNGEERAKGNILERFSAQQFPDLHSELNLSSLELGDSALYFCASSPIGAGISYNEQFFGPGTRLTVL.

This clone was detected once. The chain recombines TRBV30 with TRBJ2-7; 7 nucleotides align to TRBD2. Germline V gene data show CDR1 as GTSNPN and CDR2 as SVGIG (reference sequence). CDR3 length: 10 residues. J was trimmed by 7 bases and V by 7 bases; bases with no gene match: 4. The CDR3 sequence: CAFDGREQYF. The DNA for the CDR3 is TGTGCCTTTGACGGGAGGGAGCAGTACTTC.

The CDR3 DNA follows: TGTGCCAGCAGTTCCTTAGGACAGGGGCTACGAGGCTACACCTTC. This translates into CASSSLGQGLRGYTF. The rearrangement joins TRBV6-5 to TRBJ1-2, with 9 bases matching TRBD1. This CDR3 spans 15 amino acids. The V and J ends lost 4 bases and 8 bases, in that order; junction bases with no gene match: 11. CDR1 is MNHEY and CDR2 is SVGAGI in the germline V gene.

The rearrangement uses TRBV5-1 and TRBJ1-2; tentatively, D is TRBD1 (6 bases). In germline, CDR1 is SGHRS, CDR2 YFSETQ. V gave up 4 bases and J gave up 2 bases, with 15 bases separating them. The CDR3 extends over 15 amino acids. The CDR3, as DNA: TGCGCCAGCAGCCGGGGGGACACACTGAACTATGGCTACACCTTC. It is translated as CASSRGDTLNYGYTF.

The chain links TRBV28 to TRBJ2-6; TRBD1 is a possible D gene (6 bases). This CDR3 contains 17 residues. Between the trimmed V and J ends, which lost 5 bases and 0 bases, there was a span of 14 bases. Per germline, CDR1 MDHEN and CDR2 SYDVKM. The CDR3 reads CASSPPGHLSGANVLTF. Written as DNA, the CDR3 is TGTGCCAGCAGTCCTCCGGGACACCTCTCTGGGGCCAACGTCCTGACTTTC. The entire variable domain, with the rest obtained from reference TRBV28 and TRBJ2-6, is as follows: DVKVTQSSRYLVKRTGEKVFLECVQDMDHENMFWYRQDPGLGLRLIYFSYDVKMKEKGDIPEGYSVSREKKERFSLILESASTNQTSMYLCASSPPGHLSGANVLTFGAGSRLTVL.

This clone was observed a handful of times. The chain combines TRBV4-2 with TRBJ2-7, with 14 nucleotides matching TRBD2. Unmatched junction bases numbered 4, after V lost 3 bases and J lost 6 bases. Germline V lookup: CDR1 LGHNA, CDR2 YNFKEQ. The CDR3 is made up of 15 amino acids. CDR3 sequence: CASSQGLAGVAEQYF. CDR3 in DNA: TGTGCCAGCAGCCAGGGACTAGCGGGAGTGGCCGAGCAGTACTTC.

This chain links TRBV14 with TRBJ1-1, with D unresolved. The ends were cut back, 2 bases at V and 0 bases at J, with 10 bases in the middle. The CDR3 loop spans 15 amino acids. From germline, CDR1 is SGHDN and CDR2 FVKESK. CDR3 loop: CASSQRWHMNTEAFF. The CDR3 region has the DNA TGTGCCAGCAGCCAACGTTGGCATATGAACACTGAAGCTTTCTTT.

This clone was detected once. The V gene is TRBV7-9, the J gene TRBJ2-7; D remains unclear. In germline, CDR1 is SEHNR, CDR2 FQNEAQ (reference sequence). The CDR3 spans 13 residues. Trimming shortened V by 5 bases and J by 5 bases, and 13 bases separated the two germline ends. The CDR3 nucleotides are TGTGCCAGCAGCGACCGGAGAACGAACGAGCAGTACTTC. Translated: CASSDRRTNEQYF.

The CDR3 sequence: CASTLSGAGYTF. In nucleotides, the CDR3 is TGTGCCAGCACGCTCTCGGGGGCGGGCTACACCTTC. The chain links TRBV21-1 to TRBJ1-2. TRBV21-1 is a pseudogene segment. The CDR3 runs 12 residues.

This chain connects TRBV7-9 to TRBJ2-1, with D possibly being TRBD1 (5 bases). Germline CDR1 SEHNR, CDR2 FQNEAQ (reference sequence). This CDR3 has 14 residues. Trimming stripped 0 bases from V and 5 bases from J, with 8 bases between. The DNA of the CDR3 is TGTGCCAGCAGCTTAGCGGGGCCCCACAATGAGCAGTTCTTC. Its translation: CASSLAGPHNEQFF.

To note about this clone: The same CDR3 is also encoded by other DNA sequences in this sample. This chain joins TRBV29-1 and TRBJ2-1; no clear D gene. The germline gives CDR1 SQVTM, CDR2 ANQGSEA. The CDR3 covers 10 residues. Deletions cut 5 bases from V and 7 bases from J, with 6 bases between. The CDR3 region is CSVRNNEQFF. In DNA, the CDR3 is TGCAGCGTTAGGAATAATGAGCAGTTCTTC.

The table lists this clone with a few counts. The same CDR3 arises from other DNA sequences in this sample as well. This rearrangement joins TRBV5-1 to TRBJ2-3; 7 bases are shared with TRBD1. Germline V CDR1 and CDR2: SGHRS, YFSETQ. The CDR3 sequence is 14 residues long. The ends lost 2 bases at V and 1 base at J; junction bases unmatched: 1. The CDR3 loop reads CASSFTGGTDTQYF. The CDR3 DNA reads TGCGCCAGCAGCTTCACAGGGGGCACAGATACGCAGTATTTT.

The rearrangement links TRBV10-2 to TRBJ2-5; 8 nucleotides align to TRBD2. The germline V gene has CDR1 WSHSY and CDR2 SAAADI. J lost 0 bases, V lost 10 bases, and 4 bases had no gene match. The CDR3 loop spans 13 amino acids. The CDR3 region has the DNA TGCGCCACCACGGGACTAGACCAAGAGACCCAGTACTTC. It specifies CATTGLDQETQYF.

On this clone itself: This sample includes further DNA sequences coding for the same CDR3. This rearrangement joins TRBV29-1 to TRBJ1-3; the D gene is possibly TRBD1 (5 bases). The CDR3 length is 13 residues. The V and J ends lost 3 bases and 4 bases respectively, with 10 bases between them. CDR1 and CDR2 (germline): SQVTM, ANQGSEA. The CDR3 sequence: CSVDSGSGNTIYF. CDR3 nucleotide sequence: TGCAGCGTTGACTCAGGGTCAGGAAACACCATATATTTT.

J is TRBJ1-3 and V is TRBV4-1; D is ambiguous. Trimming cost V 5 bases and J 1 base, with 9 bases left between them. The germline V gene has CDR1 MGHRA and CDR2 YSYEKL. This CDR3 has 14 amino acids. This chain's CDR3 is CASSLAGSGNTIYF. The CDR3 nucleotides read TGCGCCAGCAGCTTAGCCGGTTCTGGAAACACCATATATTTT.

In regard to this clone: At the DNA level, this CDR3 is encoded by other sequences in the same sample as well. The chain employs TRBV7-2 and TRBJ2-7; 10 nucleotides align to TRBD2. This CDR3 is 15 amino acids long. In germline, CDR1 is SGHTA, CDR2 FQGNSA. V was pared by 6 bases and J by 1 base, with 6 bases of the junction left unmatched. Here the CDR3 reads CASSTLAGSSYEQYF. The CDR3 DNA reads TGTGCCAGCAGTACACTAGCGGGAAGTTCCTACGAGCAGTACTTC. Filled out from reference TRBV7-2 and TRBJ2-7, the complete variable domain reads GAGVSQSPSNKVTEKGKDVELRCDPISGHTALYWYRQSLGQGLEFLIYFQGNSAPDKSGLPSDRFSAERTGGSVSTLTIQRTQQEDSAVYLCASSTLAGSSYEQYFGPGTRLTVT.

This sequence joins TRBV18 and TRBJ2-2; 9 positions agree with TRBD2. The CDR3 runs 16 residues. The V segment lost 2 bases and the J segment 2 bases; nucleotides outside the gene matches: 3. Germline V CDR1 and CDR2: KGHSH, LQKENI. CDR3: CASSPTSGPNTGELFF. In DNA form, the CDR3 reads TGTGCCAGCTCACCAACTAGCGGGCCCAACACCGGGGAGCTGTTTTTT.